Reported below is one T cell receptor (beta chain). Some clones are missing from TCRdb's copy, which holds only in-frame ones; the method was immunoSEQ multiplex PCR. In the table there are over 75,000 clones, roughly 92% of which are singletons. This CDR3 is 13 amino acids long. Trimming cost V 1 base and J 1 base, with 4 bases left between them. The germline V gene has CDR1 SGHRS and CDR2 YFSETQ. The data stem from a study of T cell changes during pregnancy in multiple sclerosis. V is TRBV5-1 and J is TRBJ2-3; D remains ambiguous. This clonotype was obtained from a female donor with multiple sclerosis, enrolled in a pregnancy study. The material sequenced was peripheral blood, taken in the first trimester of pregnancy. CDR3 protein: CASSLPGTDTQYF. The DNA of the CDR3 is TGCGCCAGCAGCTTGCCAGGCACAGATACGCAGTATTTT.